The rows below give T cell receptor beta chains drawn from one sample of a study of cytomegalovirus exposure and HLA in healthy donors. Profiled with immunoSEQ multiplex PCR; TCRdb holds only in-frame clones, not every one. The sample lists 150,000 to 200,000 clones, 68% occurring once. What was sequenced was PBMCs. The receptors derive from a woman aged 40 to 50 in good health and CMV-seropositive. Each CDR3 is given with its conserved first and last residue. The order of the fields is clone size, V gene, J gene, D gene, CDR3 DNA, CDR3 protein. D genes are given only for firm matches. Not every row has a clone size; where given, it reads once, few, many or a size class.

>NA|TRBV19|TRBJ2-5|TRBD1
TGTGCCAGTTCAAAGGACCCGGAGACAGGGAGTCAAGAGACCCAGTACTTC
CASSKDPETGSQETQYF
>NA|TRBV7-8|TRBJ2-1|TRBD2
TGTGCCAGCAGCTTAGATGCTAGCGGGGGGGCGGGTGAGCAGTTCTTC
CASSLDASGGAGEQFF
>NA|TRBV6-5|TRBJ2-3|NA
TGTGCCAGCAGTTACTCTGGGACTTTCTCAGATACGCAGTATTTT
CASSYSGTFSDTQYF
>NA|TRBV6-6|TRBJ1-5|NA
TGTGCCAGCAGTTCTCGAGGGAGACATAGCAATCAGCCCCAGCATTTT
CASSSRGRHSNQPQHF
>few|TRBV5-1|TRBJ2-3|NA
TGCGCCAGCAGCTTGGCCGTAGCGCCTAGCACAGATACGCAGTATTTT
CASSLAVAPSTDTQYF
>NA|TRBV19|TRBJ2-7|TRBD2
TGTGCCAGTAGACCAATCCTGACTAGCGGGACGTCTGAGCAGTACTTC
CASRPILTSGTSEQYF
>NA|TRBV15|TRBJ2-7|TRBD2
TGTGCCACCAGCAGAGAGCGGGAGATTCCGTACGAGCAGTACTTC
CATSREREIPYEQYF
>NA|TRBV5-6|TRBJ1-2|TRBD1
TGTGCCAGCAGCTTGGGACAGGGGGCATGTGGCTACACCTTC
CASSLGQGACGYTF
>NA|TRBV7-9|TRBJ1-4|NA
TGTGCCAGCAGCTTAAAGGCCAGCGCAACTAATGAAAAACTGTTTTTT
CASSLKASATNEKLFF
>few|TRBV7-9|TRBJ1-4|TRBD1
TGTGCCAGCAGCCAGACAGGGAATGAAAAACTGTTTTTT
CASSQTGNEKLFF
>few|TRBV5-8|TRBJ2-1|TRBD1
TGTGCCAGCAGCAGACCGGGACAGGGGTCCTACAATGAGCAGTTCTTC
CASSRPGQGSYNEQFF
>NA|TRBV9|TRBJ1-2|NA
TGTGCCAGCAGCGCGCCGCCCTCCGCGTCCGGCTACACCTTC
CASSAPPSASGYTF
>NA|TRBV5-6|TRBJ1-3|NA
TGTGCCAGCAGCTTGAGGGGGGGCCTCCTAGGCACCATATATTTT
CASSLRGGLLGTIYF
>NA|TRBV7-2|TRBJ1-2|NA
TGTGCCAGCAGCCGGACAGTAGATGGCTACACCTTC
CASSRTVDGYTF
>NA|TRBV18|TRBJ1-3|NA
TGTGCCAGCTCACCACCGAACCGCGCTGGAAACACCATATATTTT
CASSPPNRAGNTIYF
>NA|TRBV9|TRBJ2-1|TRBD2
TGTGCCAGCAGCCCCCGGCGGGTAGCGGGAGTGGCTGCCTACAATGAGCAGTTCTTC
CASSPRRVAGVAAYNEQFF
>NA|TRBV7-6|TRBJ1-1|NA
TGTGCCAGCAGCCTATCGTTGAACACTGAAGCTTTCTTT
CASSLSLNTEAFF
>NA|TRBV29-1|TRBJ2-3|NA
TGCAGCGTTAAATCCGGGAGAGGCACAGATACGCAGTATTTT
CSVKSGRGTDTQYF
>NA|TRBV5-4|TRBJ2-5|NA
TGTGCCAACAGCCGGTCCGTTTCCGAGACCCAGTACTTC
CANSRSVSETQYF
>NA|TRBV9|TRBJ2-5|NA
TGTGTCAGCAGCGTAGCCCTACAAGAGACCCAGTACTTC
CVSSVALQETQYF
>NA|TRBV14|TRBJ2-1|NA
TGTGCCAGCAGTCGAACCGCGAGCAATGAGCAGTTCTTC
CASSRTASNEQFF
>NA|TRBV29-1|TRBJ1-1|TRBD1
TGCAGCGTTGAGTACAGGGGCCGGAACACTGAAGCTTTCTTT
CSVEYRGRNTEAFF
>NA|TRBV4-1|TRBJ1-3|TRBD1
TGCGCCAGCAGCCAGGCCGGGACAGGGGGACGGAACACCATATATTTT
CASSQAGTGGRNTIYF
>few|TRBV4-1|TRBJ2-2|NA
TGCGCCAGCAGCCAAGAGAGGGTGGGCGCCGGGGAGCTGTTTTTT
CASSQERVGAGELFF
>few|TRBV7-2|TRBJ2-2|TRBD2
TGTGCCAGCAGCTGGAGACTAGCGGATGGCGGGGAGCTGTTTTTT
CASSWRLADGGELFF
>NA|TRBV4-1|TRBJ2-5|TRBD1
TGTGCCAGCAGCCCCACAGGGGGCCGGGGAGAGACCCAGTACTTC
CASSPTGGRGETQYF
>NA|TRBV7-8|TRBJ1-5|NA
TGTGCCAGCAGCTTATGGGCTTCCCAAAGAAATCAGCCCCAGCATTTT
CASSLWASQRNQPQHF
>NA|TRBV19|TRBJ2-4|TRBD1
TGTGCCAGTAATTCGGACAGGGGAAAAAACATTCAGTACTTC
CASNSDRGKNIQYF
>NA|TRBV5-1|TRBJ2-1|TRBD2
TGCGCCAGCAGCTTTGGACTAGCCTACAATGAGCAGTTCTTC
CASSFGLAYNEQFF
>NA|TRBV6-1|TRBJ1-4|NA
TGTGCCAGCAGTGATTACAGGAATGAAAAACTGTTTTTT
CASSDYRNEKLFF
>NA|TRBV10-3|TRBJ2-1|NA
TGTGCCATCAGTGTCGGGATGAAGTGGCTTGAGCAGTTCTTC
CAISVGMKWLEQFF
>NA|TRBV9|TRBJ2-3|NA
TGTGCCAGCAGCGTAGCCGGAGATACGCAGTATTTT
CASSVAGDTQYF
>NA|TRBV5-1|TRBJ2-7|NA
TGCGCCAGCAGCTTACAGGGCACCTACGAGCAGTACTTC
CASSLQGTYEQYF
>once|TRBV27|TRBJ2-5|NA
TGTGCCAGCAGTAGGCAGGGACAAGAGACCCAGTACTTC
CASSRQGQETQYF
>once|TRBV9|TRBJ2-5|TRBD2
TGTGCCAGCAGCGTAGGAAGCGGGGGGTACCAAGAGACCCAGTACTTC
CASSVGSGGYQETQYF
>few|TRBV4-3|TRBJ2-7|NA
TGCGCCAGCAGCCAAGATAGGGGCTCCTACGAGCAGTACTTC
CASSQDRGSYEQYF
>NA|TRBV28|TRBJ1-2|NA
TGTGCCAGCAGTTTAAGGGGCTGGGGCTACACCTTC
CASSLRGWGYTF
>NA|TRBV7-2|TRBJ1-1|NA
TGTGCCAGCAGCCTTGCGGCAGGGTGGGTCACTGAAGCTTTCTTT
CASSLAAGWVTEAFF
>NA|TRBV28|TRBJ2-7|NA
TGTGCCAGCAGTCCCGGGGCAGGGGACTACGAGCAGTACTTC
CASSPGAGDYEQYF
>NA|TRBV6-1|TRBJ2-3|NA
TGTGCCAGCAGTGAAAGTTTTAGGGGGAGGGGGGGAGATACGCAGTATTTT
CASSESFRGRGGDTQYF
>once|TRBV21-1|TRBJ2-3|NA
TGTGCCAGCAGAAACAGGGGCGGAGGCACAGATACGCAGTATTTT
CASRNRGGGTDTQYF
>NA|TRBV2|TRBJ1-2|NA
TGTGCCAGCAGTGAAAATAGGGGCGTCGCCTATGGCTACACCTTC
CASSENRGVAYGYTF
>NA|TRBV7-9|TRBJ1-3|TRBD1
TGTGCCAGCAGCGATTGGACAGGGTCCAGCTCTGGAAACACCATATATTTT
CASSDWTGSSSGNTIYF
>NA|TRBV19|TRBJ1-4|NA
TGTGCCAGTATCTCACCAGGGGAAAAACTGTTTTTT
CASISPGEKLFF
>NA|TRBV19|TRBJ1-2|NA
TGTGCCAGTAGTATAGGCGGCAGCCCTAACTATGGCTACACCTTC
CASSIGGSPNYGYTF
>NA|TRBV27|TRBJ2-3|TRBD2
TGTGCCAGCAGTTATAGCGGGGGGGCTACAGATACGCAGTATTTT
CASSYSGGATDTQYF
>few|TRBV27|TRBJ2-1|NA
TGTGCCAGCAGTCTTATACCGGGAGATGAGCAGTTCTTC
CASSLIPGDEQFF
>NA|TRBV6-5|TRBJ2-1|NA
TGTGCCAGCAGTTACTCCCAGTTTAACAATGAGCAGTTCTTC
CASSYSQFNNEQFF
>NA|TRBV2|TRBJ1-1|NA
TGTGCCAGCTCCCTCGGAGGTCTTCAGGGGGCTTTCTTT
CASSLGGLQGAFF
>NA|TRBV4-3|TRBJ2-1|TRBD2
TGCGCCAGCAGCCAAGATTGGAGGGGACTATACAATGAGCAGTTCTTC
CASSQDWRGLYNEQFF
>NA|TRBV27|TRBJ2-1|TRBD2
TGTGCCAGCAGTCGTAGCGGGAGTTCCTACAATGAGCAGTTCTTC
CASSRSGSSYNEQFF
>NA|TRBV18|TRBJ1-1|NA
TGTGCCAGCTCACCAGGCTCAGGGCTGAACACTGAAGCTTTCTTT
CASSPGSGLNTEAFF
>NA|TRBV4-3|TRBJ1-1|NA
TGCGCCAGCATTGCCCTTGGGAGTAGCACTGAAGCTTTCTTT
CASIALGSSTEAFF
>NA|TRBV5-4|TRBJ1-2|NA
TGTGCCAGCAGCAAAGTAGTGGGGGGTTCTTATGGCTACACCTTC
CASSKVVGGSYGYTF